A selection of T cell receptor beta chains follows, all from one sample in a study of T-cell reconstitution after alpha-beta-depleted transplantation in children. TCRdb used MiXCR to reprocess the PCR reads, holding one entry per CDR3 protein. In the table there are some 290,000 distinct CDR3 sequences, approximately 9.6% of which are singletons. The material was PBMCs from the stem cell graft donor, obtained from the stem cell graft. Receptors were obtained from a human donor who donated a stem cell graft to a child with SCID. Both conserved end residues are part of each CDR3. Fields, in order: clone size, D gene, J gene, V gene, CDR3 protein, CDR3 DNA. D genes are given only for firm matches. Clone size, where shown, is once, few, many, or a class for clones that have expanded.

.	TRBD2	TRBJ2-1	TRBV7-9	CASSISGGEPHNEQFF	TGTGCCAGCAGCATTAGCGGGGGGGAACCCCACAATGAGCAGTTCTTC
few	TRBD2	TRBJ2-3	TRBV6-1	CASRFTGLAGTDTQYF	TGTGCCAGCAGATTCACGGGACTAGCGGGGACAGATACGCAGTATTTT
.	.	TRBJ1-5	TRBV12-3/TRBV12-4	CASSLGDRNSNQPQHF	TGTGCCAGCAGTTTAGGGGATAGAAATAGCAATCAGCCCCAGCATTTT
.	.	TRBJ2-2	TRBV5-6	CASSLLLQMNTGELFF	TGTGCCAGCAGCTTGCTGTTACAGATGAACACCGGGGAGCTGTTTTTT
many	.	TRBJ2-7	TRBV12-3/TRBV12-4	CASRWAYEQYF	TGTGCCAGCCGGTGGGCCTACGAGCAGTACTTC
.	TRBD1	TRBJ1-1	TRBV10-3	CAIKGTGGMTEAFF	TGTGCCATCAAAGGGACAGGGGGCATGACTGAAGCTTTCTTT
.	TRBD1	TRBJ1-4	TRBV7-3	CASSETGGRGEKLFF	TGTGCCAGCAGCGAGACAGGGGGCAGGGGTGAAAAACTGTTTTTT
.	.	TRBJ2-1	TRBV29-1	CSVVMAGYNEQFF	TGCAGCGTTGTGATGGCGGGCTACAATGAGCAGTTCTTC
.	.	TRBJ1-1	TRBV4-1	CASSQDRWDGTEAFF	TGCGCCAGCAGCCAAGATCGGTGGGACGGCACTGAAGCTTTCTTT
many	TRBD2	TRBJ2-5	TRBV9	CASSVEVAGASQYF	TGTGCCAGCAGCGTAGAAGTAGCGGGGGCCTCCCAGTACTTC
.	TRBD1	TRBJ2-7	TRBV27	CASTDRTGPFYEQYF	TGTGCCAGCACCGATCGGACAGGCCCATTCTACGAGCAGTACTTC
.	.	TRBJ2-5	TRBV5-1	CASSPEAIQETQYF	TGCGCCAGCAGCCCGGAAGCTATACAAGAGACCCAGTACTTC
few	.	TRBJ1-2	TRBV4-1	CASSQDLDRYGYTF	TGCGCCAGCAGCCAAGACCTTGATAGGTATGGCTACACCTTC
many	TRBD2	TRBJ2-3	TRBV14	CASSRTSGGAFTDTQYF	TGTGCCAGCAGCCGCACTAGCGGGGGGGCGTTCACAGATACGCAGTATTTT
.	TRBD2	TRBJ2-1	TRBV5-4	CASSLVLLAGAYNEQFF	TGTGCCAGCAGCTTGGTTCTCCTAGCGGGGGCCTACAATGAGCAGTTCTTC
few	.	TRBJ1-3	TRBV7-6	CASRGQPSGNTIYF	TGTGCCAGCAGAGGACAGCCCTCTGGAAACACCATATATTTT
many	TRBD2	TRBJ2-7	TRBV7-9	CASSSGGSSYEQYF	TGTGCCAGCAGTTCCGGCGGGAGCTCCTACGAGCAGTACTTC
few	.	TRBJ1-1	TRBV5-1	CASSLGQSNTEAFF	TGCGCCAGCAGCTTGGGGCAATCGAACACTGAAGCTTTCTTT
.	.	TRBJ1-3	TRBV3-1	CASSLGRQTGNTIYF	TGTGCCAGCAGCCTGGGCAGACAGACTGGAAACACCATATATTTT
.	.	TRBJ1-5	TRBV10-3	CAISESGVVNQPQHF	TGTGCCATCAGTGAGTCGGGGGTGGTCAATCAGCCCCAGCATTTT
many	TRBD1	TRBJ2-5	TRBV3-1	CASRPPGQGNQETQYF	TGTGCCAGCAGACCCCCGGGACAGGGGAACCAAGAGACCCAGTACTTC
few	TRBD2	TRBJ2-2	TRBV4-2	CASSQGLEGTGELFF	TGTGCCAGCAGCCAGGGACTAGAAGGCACCGGGGAGCTGTTTTTT
few	TRBD1	TRBJ2-2	TRBV5-6	CASSPGDREFGELFF	TGTGCCAGCAGCCCAGGGGACAGGGAATTCGGGGAGCTGTTTTTT
few	.	TRBJ2-2	TRBV5-1	CASSSSLRELFF	TGCGCCAGCAGCTCTAGCTTGCGGGAGCTGTTTTTT
.	.	TRBJ2-6	TRBV2	CASSVDRQDSSGANVLTF	TGTGCCAGCAGTGTGGACCGACAGGATAGCTCTGGGGCCAACGTCCTGACTTTC
.	TRBD1	TRBJ1-1	TRBV5-6	CASRYDREGAEAFF	TGTGCCAGCAGATATGACAGGGAAGGCGCTGAAGCTTTCTTT
few	.	TRBJ2-3	TRBV29-1	CSAGRELPDTQYF	TGCAGCGCTGGTCGGGAGTTGCCAGATACGCAGTATTTT
.	TRBD1	TRBJ2-7	TRBV12-3/TRBV12-4	CASSSGTGGTFVEQYF	TGTGCCAGCAGTTCTGGGACAGGGGGGACCTTTGTGGAGCAGTACTTC
many	.	TRBJ2-1	TRBV5-1	CATREGVGNEQFF	TGCGCCACCCGTGAAGGGGTAGGGAATGAGCAGTTCTTC
few	TRBD2	TRBJ2-5	TRBV4-2	CASSQGASGEGETQYF	TGTGCCAGCAGCCAAGGGGCTAGCGGGGAGGGAGAGACCCAGTACTTC
.	TRBD1	TRBJ1-1	TRBV5-1	CATEKEPGQGALNTEAFF	TGCGCCACCGAGAAGGAACCGGGACAGGGGGCCCTAAACACTGAAGCTTTCTTT
.	.	TRBJ2-5	TRBV12-3/TRBV12-4	CASSSTGAPGETQYF	TGTGCCAGCAGTTCTACCGGGGCCCCGGGGGAGACCCAGTACTTC
few	.	TRBJ2-3	TRBV4-2	CASSSTASTDTQYF	TGTGCCAGCAGTTCCACAGCTAGCACAGATACGCAGTATTTT
.	.	TRBJ1-2	TRBV12-3/TRBV12-4	CASSLEGQFSGYTF	TGTGCCAGCAGTTTAGAGGGCCAGTTCAGTGGCTACACCTTC
few	.	TRBJ1-1	TRBV20-1	CSARVNTEAFF	TGCAGTGCTAGGGTGAACACTGAAGCTTTCTTT
.	TRBD1	TRBJ2-3	TRBV29-1	CSVEGQGQVDTQYF	TGCAGCGTTGAGGGACAGGGGCAGGTCGATACGCAGTATTTT
.	TRBD2	TRBJ2-1	TRBV6-1	CASTQSSGRSYNEQFF	TGTGCCAGCACCCAATCTAGCGGGCGCTCCTACAATGAGCAGTTCTTC
few	TRBD2	TRBJ2-3	TRBV11-2	CASSLVAGVPVGTDTQYF	TGTGCCAGCAGCTTAGTAGCGGGGGTGCCAGTAGGCACAGATACGCAGTATTTT
few	.	TRBJ1-1	TRBV10-3	CAIRIVDVTGTEAFF	TGTGCCATCCGAATCGTAGACGTCACGGGTACTGAAGCTTTCTTT
.	.	TRBJ2-3	TRBV5-1	CASSLDDFRTDTQYF	TGCGCCAGCAGCTTGGATGATTTCCGCACAGATACGCAGTATTTT
many	TRBD1	TRBJ2-7	TRBV5-6	CASSSGQGSPYEQYF	TGTGCCAGCAGCTCGGGACAGGGGTCCCCCTACGAGCAGTACTTC
.	.	TRBJ1-1	TRBV7-9	CASSSGQPKNTEAFF	TGTGCCAGCAGCTCTGGACAGCCAAAGAACACTGAAGCTTTCTTT
few	.	TRBJ1-1	TRBV29-1	CSVDSTEAFF	TGCAGCGTTGACAGCACTGAAGCTTTCTTT
few	.	TRBJ2-3	TRBV7-9	CASSIPTTDTQYF	TGTGCCAGCAGTATACCGACCACAGATACGCAGTATTTT
few	.	TRBJ1-5	TRBV20-1	CSARAFGPGGLGNQPQHF	.